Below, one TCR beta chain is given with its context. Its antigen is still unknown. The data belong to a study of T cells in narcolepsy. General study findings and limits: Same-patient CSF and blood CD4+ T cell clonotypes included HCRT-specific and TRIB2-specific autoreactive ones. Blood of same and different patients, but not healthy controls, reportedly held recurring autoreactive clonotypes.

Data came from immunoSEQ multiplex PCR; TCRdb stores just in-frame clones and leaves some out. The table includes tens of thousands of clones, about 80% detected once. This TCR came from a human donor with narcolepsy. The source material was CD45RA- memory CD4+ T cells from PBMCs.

DNA of the CDR3: TGCGCCAGCAGCCAAGATCCGGCAGGGGGCCTTAATCAGCCCCAGCATTTT. Translated: CASSQDPAGGLNQPQHF. This chain uses TRBV4-3 with TRBJ1-5; 8 bases match TRBD1. V trimming: 0 bases; J trimming: 4 bases; junction bases outside the gene matches: 8. The CDR3 has 17 residues. The germline V gene has CDR1 LGHNA and CDR2 YSLEER.